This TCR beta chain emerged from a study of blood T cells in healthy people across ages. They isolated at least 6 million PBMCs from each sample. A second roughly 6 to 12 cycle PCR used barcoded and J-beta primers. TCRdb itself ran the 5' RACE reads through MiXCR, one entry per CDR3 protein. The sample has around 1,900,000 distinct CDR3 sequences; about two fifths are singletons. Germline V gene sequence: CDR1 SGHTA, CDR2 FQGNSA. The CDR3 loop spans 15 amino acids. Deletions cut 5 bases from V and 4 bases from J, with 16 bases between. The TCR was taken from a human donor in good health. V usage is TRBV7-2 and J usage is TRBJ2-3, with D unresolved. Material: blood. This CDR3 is CASSVPARTSDTQYF. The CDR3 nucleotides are TGTGCCAGCAGCGTGCCAGCGCGAACCTCAGATACGCAGTATTTT. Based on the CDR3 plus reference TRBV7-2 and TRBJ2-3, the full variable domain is GAGVSQSPSNKVTEKGKDVELRCDPISGHTALYWYRQSLGQGLEFLIYFQGNSAPDKSGLPSDRFSAERTGGSVSTLTIQRTQQEDSAVYLCASSVPARTSDTQYFGPGTRLTVL.